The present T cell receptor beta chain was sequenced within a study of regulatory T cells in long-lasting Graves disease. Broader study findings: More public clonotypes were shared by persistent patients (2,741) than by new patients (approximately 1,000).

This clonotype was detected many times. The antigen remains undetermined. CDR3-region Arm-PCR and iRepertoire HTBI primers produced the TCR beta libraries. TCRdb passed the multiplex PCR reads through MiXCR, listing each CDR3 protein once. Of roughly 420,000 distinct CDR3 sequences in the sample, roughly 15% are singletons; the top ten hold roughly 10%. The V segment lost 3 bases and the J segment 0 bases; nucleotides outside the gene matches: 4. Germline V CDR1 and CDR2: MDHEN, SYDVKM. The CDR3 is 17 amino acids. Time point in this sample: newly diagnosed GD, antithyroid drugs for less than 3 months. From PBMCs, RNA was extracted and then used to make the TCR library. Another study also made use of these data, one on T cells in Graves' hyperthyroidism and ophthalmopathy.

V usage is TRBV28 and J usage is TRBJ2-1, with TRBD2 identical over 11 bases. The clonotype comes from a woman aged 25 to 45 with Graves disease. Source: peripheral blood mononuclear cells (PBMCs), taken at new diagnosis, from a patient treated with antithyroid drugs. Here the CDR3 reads CASSLGLAVSSYNEQFF. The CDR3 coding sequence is TGTGCCAGCAGTTTGGGACTAGCGGTGAGCTCCTACAATGAGCAGTTCTTC.